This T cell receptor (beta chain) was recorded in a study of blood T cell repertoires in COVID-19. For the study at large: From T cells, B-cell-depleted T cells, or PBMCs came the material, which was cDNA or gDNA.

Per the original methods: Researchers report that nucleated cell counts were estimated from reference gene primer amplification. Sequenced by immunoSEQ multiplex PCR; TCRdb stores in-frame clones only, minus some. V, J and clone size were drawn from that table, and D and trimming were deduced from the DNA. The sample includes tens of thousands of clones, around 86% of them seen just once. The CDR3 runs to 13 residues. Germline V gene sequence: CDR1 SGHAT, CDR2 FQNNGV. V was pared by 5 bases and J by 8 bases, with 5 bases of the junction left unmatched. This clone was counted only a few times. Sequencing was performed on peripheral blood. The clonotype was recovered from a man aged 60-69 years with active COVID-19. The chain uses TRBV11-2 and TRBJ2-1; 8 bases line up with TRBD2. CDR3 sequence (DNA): TGTGCCAGCAGCATCACTAGCGGCCATGAGCAGTTCTTC. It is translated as CASSITSGHEQFF.